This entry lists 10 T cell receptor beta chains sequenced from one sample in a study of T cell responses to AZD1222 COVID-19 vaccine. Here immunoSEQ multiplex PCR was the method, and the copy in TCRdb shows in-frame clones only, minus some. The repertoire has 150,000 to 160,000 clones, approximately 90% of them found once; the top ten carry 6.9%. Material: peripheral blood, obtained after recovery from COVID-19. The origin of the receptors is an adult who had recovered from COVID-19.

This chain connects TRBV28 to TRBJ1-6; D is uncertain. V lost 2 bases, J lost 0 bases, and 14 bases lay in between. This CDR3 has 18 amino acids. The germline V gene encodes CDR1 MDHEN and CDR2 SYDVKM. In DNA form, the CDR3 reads TGTGCCAGCAGTTTAAGTCAGCACAAAAGCTCCTATAATTCACCCCTCCACTTT. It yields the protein CASSLSQHKSSYNSPLHF.

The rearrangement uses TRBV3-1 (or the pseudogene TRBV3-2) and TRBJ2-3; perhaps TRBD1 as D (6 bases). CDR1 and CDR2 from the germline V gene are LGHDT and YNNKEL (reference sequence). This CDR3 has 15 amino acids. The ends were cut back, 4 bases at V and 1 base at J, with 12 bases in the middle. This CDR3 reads CASSPHSGGTDTQYF. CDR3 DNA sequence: TGTGCCAGCAGCCCCCACTCAGGGGGCACAGATACGCAGTATTTT.

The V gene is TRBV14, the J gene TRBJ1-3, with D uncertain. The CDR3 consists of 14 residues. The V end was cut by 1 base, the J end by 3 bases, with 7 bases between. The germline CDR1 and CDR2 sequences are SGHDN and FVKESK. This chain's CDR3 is CASSQGGHGNTIYF. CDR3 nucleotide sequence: TGTGCCAGCAGCCAAGGAGGGCATGGAAACACCATATATTTT. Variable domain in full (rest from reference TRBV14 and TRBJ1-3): EAGVTQFPSHSVIEKGQTVTLRCDPISGHDNLYWYRRVMGKEIKFLLHFVKESKQDESGMPNNRFLAERTGGTYSTLKVQPAELEDSGVYFCASSQGGHGNTIYFGEGSWLTVV.

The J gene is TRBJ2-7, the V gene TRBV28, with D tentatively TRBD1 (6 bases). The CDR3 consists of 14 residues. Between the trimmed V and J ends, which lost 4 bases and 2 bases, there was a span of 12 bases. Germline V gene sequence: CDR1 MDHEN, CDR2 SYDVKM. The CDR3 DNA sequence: TGTGCCAGCAGTTCGGGACAAAATCCCTACGAGCAGTACTTC. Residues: CASSSGQNPYEQYF.

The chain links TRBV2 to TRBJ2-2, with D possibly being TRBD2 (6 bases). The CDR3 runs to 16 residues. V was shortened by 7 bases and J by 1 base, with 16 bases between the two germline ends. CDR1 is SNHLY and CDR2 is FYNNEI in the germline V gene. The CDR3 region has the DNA TGTGCCAGCACCGGACCGGGGCGGGAGAACACCGGGGAGCTGTTTTTT. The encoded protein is CASTGPGRENTGELFF.

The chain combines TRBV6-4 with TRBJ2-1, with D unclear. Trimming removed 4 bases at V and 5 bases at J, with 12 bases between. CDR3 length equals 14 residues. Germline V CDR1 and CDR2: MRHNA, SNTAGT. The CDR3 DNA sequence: TGTGCCAGCAGTGTAAATAGGGCCAACAATGAGCAGTTCTTC. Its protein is CASSVNRANNEQFF.

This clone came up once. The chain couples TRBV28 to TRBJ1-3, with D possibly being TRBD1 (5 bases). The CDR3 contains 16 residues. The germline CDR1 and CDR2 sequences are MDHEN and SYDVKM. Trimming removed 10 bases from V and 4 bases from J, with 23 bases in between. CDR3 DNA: TGTGCCACCACTTACGGCCTGGGGGGGTCCGGAAACACCATATATTTT. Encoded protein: CATTYGLGGSGNTIYF.

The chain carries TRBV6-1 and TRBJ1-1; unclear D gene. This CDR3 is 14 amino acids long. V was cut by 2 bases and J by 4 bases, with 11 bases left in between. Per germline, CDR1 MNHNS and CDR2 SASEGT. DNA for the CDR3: TGTGCCAGCAGTGAATTACAGAGAGGCACTGAAGCTTTCTTT. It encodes CASSELQRGTEAFF.

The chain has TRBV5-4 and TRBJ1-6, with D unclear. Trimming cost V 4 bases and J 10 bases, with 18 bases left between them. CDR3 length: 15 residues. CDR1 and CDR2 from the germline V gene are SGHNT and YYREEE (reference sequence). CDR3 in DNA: TGTGCCAGCAGCCAAGGAACCATAGAGAGCTCACCCCTCCACTTT. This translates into CASSQGTIESSPLHF.

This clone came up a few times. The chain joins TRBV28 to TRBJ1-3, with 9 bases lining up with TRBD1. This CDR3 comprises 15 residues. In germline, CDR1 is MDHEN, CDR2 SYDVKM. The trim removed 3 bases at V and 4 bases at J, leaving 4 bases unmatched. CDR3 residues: CASSFPTGGGNTIYF. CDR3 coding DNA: TGTGCCAGCAGTTTCCCGACAGGGGGAGGAAACACCATATATTTT.